Sequencing of this T cell receptor beta chain was carried out in a study of chemoradiotherapy in HPV16-positive cancers. The overall study: Functional T-cell assays on a couple of HPV16-positive patients' cells defined candidate HPV-specific clones and common TCR motifs. Overall study results and limits: Only a couple of HPV16-positive patients supplied the functional HPV-specificity definition. Better recurrence-free survival went with HPV-responsive T-cell expansion in HPV16-positive patients.

Of note for this clone: Its antigen is unknown.

The CDR3 length is 16 residues. CDR1 and CDR2 (germline): MNHNS, SASEGT. V was clipped by 4 bases and J by 3 bases, with 17 bases between them. Over chemoradiotherapy, repertoires were sampled more than once. TCRdb keeps only in-frame clones here, not all; method: immunoSEQ multiplex PCR. This table has 15,000 to 20,000 clones, 79% appearing once. The clonotype was recovered from a human donor with HPV-associated anogenital cancer. This sample was gathered from a patient who underwent chemoradiotherapy. This chain links TRBV6-1 with TRBJ2-3, with D possibly matching TRBD1 (6 bases). The CDR3 reads CASSALDQQGTDTQYF. The CDR3 nucleotides read TGTGCCAGCAGTGCACTCGACCAGCAGGGGACAGATACGCAGTATTTT.